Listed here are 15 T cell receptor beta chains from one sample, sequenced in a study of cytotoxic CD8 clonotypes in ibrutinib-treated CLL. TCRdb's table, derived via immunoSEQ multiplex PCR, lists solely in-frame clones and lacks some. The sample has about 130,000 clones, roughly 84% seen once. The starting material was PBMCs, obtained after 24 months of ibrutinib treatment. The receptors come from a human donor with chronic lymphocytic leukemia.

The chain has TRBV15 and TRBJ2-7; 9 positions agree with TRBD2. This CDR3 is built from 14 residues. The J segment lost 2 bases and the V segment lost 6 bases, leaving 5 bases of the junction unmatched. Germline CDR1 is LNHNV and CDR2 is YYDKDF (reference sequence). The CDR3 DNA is TGTGCCACCAGTTCCGGCGGGGGGGCCTACGAGCAGTACTTC. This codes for CATSSGGGAYEQYF.

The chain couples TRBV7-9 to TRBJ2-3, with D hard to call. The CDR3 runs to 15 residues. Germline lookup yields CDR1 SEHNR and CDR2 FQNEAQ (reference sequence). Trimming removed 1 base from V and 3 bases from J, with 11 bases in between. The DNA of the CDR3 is TGTGCCAGCAGCTTAGGACCCATAGGGACAGATACGCAGTATTTT. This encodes CASSLGPIGTDTQYF.

CDR3 in DNA: TGCGCCAGCAGCCAAGTTCCAGACGGTACCTACGAGCAGTACTTC. Its protein product is CASSQVPDGTYEQYF. The rearrangement uses TRBV4-1 and TRBJ2-7, with unresolved D. Germline V gene lookup returns CDR1 MGHRA and CDR2 YSYEKL. Trimming removed 1 base at V and 2 bases at J, with 12 bases between. The CDR3 has 15 amino acids.

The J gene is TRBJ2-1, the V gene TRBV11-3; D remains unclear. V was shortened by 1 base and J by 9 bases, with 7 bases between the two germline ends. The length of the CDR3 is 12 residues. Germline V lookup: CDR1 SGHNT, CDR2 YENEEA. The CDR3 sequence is CASSLVGGEQFF. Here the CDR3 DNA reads TGTGCCAGCAGCTTAGTCGGCGGTGAGCAGTTCTTC.

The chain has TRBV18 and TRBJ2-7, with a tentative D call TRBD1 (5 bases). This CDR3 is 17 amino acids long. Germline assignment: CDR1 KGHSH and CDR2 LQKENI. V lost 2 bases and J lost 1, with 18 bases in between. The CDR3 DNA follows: TGTGCCAGCTCACCAAGGTCGGCCAGGGTCACGTCCTACGAGCAGTACTTC. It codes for CASSPRSARVTSYEQYF. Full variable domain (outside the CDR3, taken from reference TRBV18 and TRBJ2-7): NAGVMQNPRHLVRRRGQEARLRCSPMKGHSHVYWYRQLPEEGLKFMVYLQKENIIDESGMPKERFSAEFPKEGPSILRIQQVVRGDSAAYFCASSPRSARVTSYEQYFGPGTRLTVT.

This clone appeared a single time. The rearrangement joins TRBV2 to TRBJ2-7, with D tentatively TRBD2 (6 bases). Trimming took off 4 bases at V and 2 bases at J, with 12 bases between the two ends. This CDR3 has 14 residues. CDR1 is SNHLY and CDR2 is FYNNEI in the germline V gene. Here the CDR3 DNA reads TGTGCCAGCAGTGTCGGGCTAGCGACCTACGAGCAGTACTTC. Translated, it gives CASSVGLATYEQYF.

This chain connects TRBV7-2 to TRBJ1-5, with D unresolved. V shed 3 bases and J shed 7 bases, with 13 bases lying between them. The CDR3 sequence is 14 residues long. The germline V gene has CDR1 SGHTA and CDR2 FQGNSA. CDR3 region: CASSFNGFQQPQHF. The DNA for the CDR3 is TGTGCCAGCAGCTTTAATGGGTTCCAACAGCCCCAGCATTTT.

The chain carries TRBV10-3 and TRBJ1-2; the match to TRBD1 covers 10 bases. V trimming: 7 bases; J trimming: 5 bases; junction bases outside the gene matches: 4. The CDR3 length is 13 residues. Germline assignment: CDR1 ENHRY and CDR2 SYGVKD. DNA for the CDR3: TGTGCCATCATCGGGACAGGGGAGTATGGCTACACCTTC. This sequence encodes CAIIGTGEYGYTF.

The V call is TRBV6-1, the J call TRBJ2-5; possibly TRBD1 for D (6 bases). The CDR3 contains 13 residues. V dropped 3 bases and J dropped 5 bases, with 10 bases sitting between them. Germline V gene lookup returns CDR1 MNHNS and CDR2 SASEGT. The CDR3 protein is CASSDSRGETQYF. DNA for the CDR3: TGTGCCAGCAGTGACTCGAGGGGGGAGACCCAGTACTTC.

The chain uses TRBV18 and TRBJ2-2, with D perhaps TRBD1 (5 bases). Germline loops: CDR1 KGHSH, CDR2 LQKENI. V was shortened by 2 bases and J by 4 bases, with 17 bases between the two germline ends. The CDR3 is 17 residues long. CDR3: CASSPNGLGQSTGELFF. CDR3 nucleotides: TGTGCCAGCTCACCAAACGGATTGGGGCAGAGCACCGGGGAGCTGTTTTTT.

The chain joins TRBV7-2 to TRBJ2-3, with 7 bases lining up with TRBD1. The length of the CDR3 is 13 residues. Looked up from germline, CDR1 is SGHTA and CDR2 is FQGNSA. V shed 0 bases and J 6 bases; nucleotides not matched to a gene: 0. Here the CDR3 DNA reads TGTGCCAGCAGCTTAGCGACAGGGGATACGCAGTATTTT. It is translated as CASSLATGDTQYF. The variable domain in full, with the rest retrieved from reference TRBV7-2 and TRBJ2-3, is GAGVSQSPSNKVTEKGKDVELRCDPISGHTALYWYRQSLGQGLEFLIYFQGNSAPDKSGLPSDRFSAERTGGSVSTLTIQRTQQEDSAVYLCASSLATGDTQYFGPGTRLTVL.

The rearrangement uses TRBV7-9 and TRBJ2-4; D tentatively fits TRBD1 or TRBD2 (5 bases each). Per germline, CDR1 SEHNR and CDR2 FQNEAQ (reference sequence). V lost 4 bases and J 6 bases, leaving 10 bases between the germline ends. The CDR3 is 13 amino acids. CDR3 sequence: CASSWDHVNIQYF. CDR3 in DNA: TGTGCCAGCAGCTGGGACCATGTAAACATTCAGTACTTC.

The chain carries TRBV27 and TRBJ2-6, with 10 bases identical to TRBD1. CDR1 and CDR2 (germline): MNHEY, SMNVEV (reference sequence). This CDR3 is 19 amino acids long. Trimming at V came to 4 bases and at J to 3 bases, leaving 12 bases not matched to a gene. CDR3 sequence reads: CASSSQLGQGIGGANVLTF. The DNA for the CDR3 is TGTGCCAGCAGTTCCCAATTGGGACAGGGGATAGGTGGGGCCAACGTCCTGACTTTC.

This chain's CDR3 is CASSPNHRATNEKLFF. CDR3 DNA sequence: TGTGCCAGCAGCCCAAACCACAGGGCTACTAATGAAAAACTGTTTTTT. The genes are TRBV11-2 and TRBJ1-4; D might be TRBD1 (6 bases). Germline V gene lookup returns CDR1 SGHAT and CDR2 FQNNGV. CDR3 length: 16 residues. Trimming removed 5 bases at V and 2 bases at J, with 15 bases between.

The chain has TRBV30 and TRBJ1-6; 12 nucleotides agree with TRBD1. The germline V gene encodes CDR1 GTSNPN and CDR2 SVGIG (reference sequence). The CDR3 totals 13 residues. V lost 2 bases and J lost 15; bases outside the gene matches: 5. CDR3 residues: CAWSRDRGLNLHF. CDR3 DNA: TGTGCCTGGAGTAGGGACAGGGGGCTCAACCTCCACTTT. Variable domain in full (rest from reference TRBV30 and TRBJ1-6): SQTIHQWPATLVQPVGSPLSLECTVEGTSNPNLYWYRQAAGRGLQLLFYSVGIGQISSEVPQNLSASRPQDRQFILSSKKLLLSDSGFYLCAWSRDRGLNLHFGNGTRLTVT.